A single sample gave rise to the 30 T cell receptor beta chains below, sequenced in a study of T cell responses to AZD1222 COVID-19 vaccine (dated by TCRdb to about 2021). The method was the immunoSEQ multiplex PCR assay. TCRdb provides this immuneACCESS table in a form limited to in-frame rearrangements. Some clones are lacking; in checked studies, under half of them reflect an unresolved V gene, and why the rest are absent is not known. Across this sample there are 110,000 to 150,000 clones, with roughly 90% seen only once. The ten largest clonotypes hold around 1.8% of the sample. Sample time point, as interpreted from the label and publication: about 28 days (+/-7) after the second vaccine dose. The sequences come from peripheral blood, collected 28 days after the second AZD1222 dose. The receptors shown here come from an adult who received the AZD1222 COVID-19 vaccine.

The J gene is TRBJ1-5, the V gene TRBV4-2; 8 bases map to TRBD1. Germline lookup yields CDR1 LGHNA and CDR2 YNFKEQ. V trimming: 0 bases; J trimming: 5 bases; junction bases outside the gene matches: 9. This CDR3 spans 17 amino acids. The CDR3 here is CASSQDLRTGPDQPQHF. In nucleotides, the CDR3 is TGTGCCAGCAGCCAAGATCTGCGGACAGGGCCTGATCAGCCCCAGCATTTT.

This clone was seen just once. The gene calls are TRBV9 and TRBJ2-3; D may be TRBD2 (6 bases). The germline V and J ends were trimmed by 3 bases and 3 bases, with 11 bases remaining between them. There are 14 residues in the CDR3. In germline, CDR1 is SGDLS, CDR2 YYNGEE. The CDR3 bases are TGTGCCAGCAGCGCGGGACTTACTACAGATACGCAGTATTTT. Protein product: CASSAGLTTDTQYF.

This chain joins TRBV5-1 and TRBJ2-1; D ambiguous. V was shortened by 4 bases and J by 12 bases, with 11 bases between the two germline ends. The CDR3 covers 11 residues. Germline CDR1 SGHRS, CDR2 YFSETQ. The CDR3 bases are TGCGCCAGCAGCGATTTAGGAGTGCAGTTCTTC. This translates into CASSDLGVQFF.

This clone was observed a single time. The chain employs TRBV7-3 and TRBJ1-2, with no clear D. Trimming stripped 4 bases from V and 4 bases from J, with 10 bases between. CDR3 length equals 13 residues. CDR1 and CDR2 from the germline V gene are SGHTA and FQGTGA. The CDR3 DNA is TGTGCCAGCAGCTCCGGGCCGCTCTATGGCTACACCTTC. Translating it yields CASSSGPLYGYTF.

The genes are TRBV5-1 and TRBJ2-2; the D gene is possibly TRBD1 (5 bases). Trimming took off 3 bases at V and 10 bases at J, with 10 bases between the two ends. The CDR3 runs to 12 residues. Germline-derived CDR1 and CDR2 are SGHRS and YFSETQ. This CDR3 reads CASSSQGAELFF. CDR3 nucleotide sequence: TGCGCCAGCAGCTCCCAGGGTGCGGAGCTGTTTTTT.

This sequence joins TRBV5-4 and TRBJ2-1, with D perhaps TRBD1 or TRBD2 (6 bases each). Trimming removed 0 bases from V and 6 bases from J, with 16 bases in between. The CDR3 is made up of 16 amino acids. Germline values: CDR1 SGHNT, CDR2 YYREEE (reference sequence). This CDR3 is CASSLDTGGPGNEQFF. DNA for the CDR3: TGTGCCAGCAGCTTGGATACCGGGGGCCCCGGCAATGAGCAGTTCTTC.

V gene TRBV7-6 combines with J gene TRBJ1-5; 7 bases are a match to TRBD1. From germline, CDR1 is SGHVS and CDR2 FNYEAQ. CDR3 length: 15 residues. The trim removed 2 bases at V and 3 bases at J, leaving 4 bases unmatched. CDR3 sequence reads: CASSLLGGFNQPQHF. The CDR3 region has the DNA TGTGCCAGCAGCTTACTAGGGGGCTTCAATCAGCCCCAGCATTTT.

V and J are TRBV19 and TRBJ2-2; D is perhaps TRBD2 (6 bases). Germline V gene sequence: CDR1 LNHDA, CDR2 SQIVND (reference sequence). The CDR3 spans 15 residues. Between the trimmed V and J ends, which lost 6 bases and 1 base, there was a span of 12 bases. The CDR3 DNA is TGTGCCAGTAGATGGGCGGGAATGAACACCGGGGAGCTGTTTTTT. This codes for CASRWAGMNTGELFF.

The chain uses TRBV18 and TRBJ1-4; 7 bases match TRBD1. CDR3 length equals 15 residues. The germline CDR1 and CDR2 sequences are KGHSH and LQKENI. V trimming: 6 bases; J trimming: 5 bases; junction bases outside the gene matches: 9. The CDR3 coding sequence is TGTGCCAGCTCCCCTCGACAGGGTCGGAATGAAAAACTGTTTTTT. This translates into CASSPRQGRNEKLFF.

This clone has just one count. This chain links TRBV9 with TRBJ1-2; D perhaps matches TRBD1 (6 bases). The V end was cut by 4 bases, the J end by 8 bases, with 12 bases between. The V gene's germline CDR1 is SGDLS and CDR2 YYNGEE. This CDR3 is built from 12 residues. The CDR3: CASSLGGGGYTF. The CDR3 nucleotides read TGTGCCAGCAGCCTAGGGGGGGGCGGCTACACCTTC.

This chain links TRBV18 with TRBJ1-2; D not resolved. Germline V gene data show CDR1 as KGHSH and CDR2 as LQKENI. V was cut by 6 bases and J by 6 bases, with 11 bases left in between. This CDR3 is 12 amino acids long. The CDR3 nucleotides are TGTGCCAGCTCCCCTTCCGGGCATGGCTACACCTTC. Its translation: CASSPSGHGYTF.

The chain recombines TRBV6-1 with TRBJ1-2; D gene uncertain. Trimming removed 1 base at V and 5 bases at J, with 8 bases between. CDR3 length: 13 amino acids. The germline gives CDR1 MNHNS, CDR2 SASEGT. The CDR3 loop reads CASSEVVGYGYTF. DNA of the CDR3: TGTGCCAGCAGTGAAGTGGTTGGGTATGGCTACACCTTC.

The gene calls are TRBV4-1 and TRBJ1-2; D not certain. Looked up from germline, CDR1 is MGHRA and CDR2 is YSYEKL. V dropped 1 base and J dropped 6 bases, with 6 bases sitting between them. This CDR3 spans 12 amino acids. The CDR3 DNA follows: TGCGCCAGCAGCCAAGCCGAGGATGGCTACACCTTC. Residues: CASSQAEDGYTF.

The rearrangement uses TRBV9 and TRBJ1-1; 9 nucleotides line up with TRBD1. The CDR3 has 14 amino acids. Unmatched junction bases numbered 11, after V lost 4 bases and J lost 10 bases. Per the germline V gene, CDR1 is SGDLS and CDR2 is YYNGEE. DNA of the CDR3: TGTGCCAGCAGCCCCTTGGACAGGGGTGGTGGAGCTTTCTTT. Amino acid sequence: CASSPLDRGGGAFF.

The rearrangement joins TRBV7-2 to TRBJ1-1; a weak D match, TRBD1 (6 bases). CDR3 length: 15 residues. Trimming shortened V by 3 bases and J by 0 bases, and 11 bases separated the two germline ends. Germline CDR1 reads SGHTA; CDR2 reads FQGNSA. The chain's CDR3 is CASSLGGTMNTEAFF. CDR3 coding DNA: TGTGCCAGCAGCTTGGGGGGCACGATGAACACTGAAGCTTTCTTT.

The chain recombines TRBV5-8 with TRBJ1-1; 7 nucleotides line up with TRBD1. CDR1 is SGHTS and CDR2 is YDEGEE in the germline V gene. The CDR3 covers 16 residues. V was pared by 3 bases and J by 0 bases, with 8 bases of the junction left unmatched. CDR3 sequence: CASSSEYRGVNTEAFF. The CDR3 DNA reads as TGTGCCAGCAGCTCTGAATACAGGGGCGTGAACACTGAAGCTTTCTTT.

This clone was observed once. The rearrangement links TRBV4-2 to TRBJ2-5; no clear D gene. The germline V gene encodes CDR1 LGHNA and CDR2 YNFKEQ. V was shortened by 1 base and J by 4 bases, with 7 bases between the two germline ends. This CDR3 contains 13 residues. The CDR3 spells CASSQGVSETQYF. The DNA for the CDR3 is TGTGCCAGCAGCCAAGGCGTATCAGAGACCCAGTACTTC.

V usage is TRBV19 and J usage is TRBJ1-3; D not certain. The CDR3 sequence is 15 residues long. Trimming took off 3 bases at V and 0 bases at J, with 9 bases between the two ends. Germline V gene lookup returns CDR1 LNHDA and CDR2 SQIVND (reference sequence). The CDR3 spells CASSILGRSGNTIYF. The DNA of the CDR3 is TGTGCCAGTAGTATTCTCGGTCGCTCTGGAAACACCATATATTTT.

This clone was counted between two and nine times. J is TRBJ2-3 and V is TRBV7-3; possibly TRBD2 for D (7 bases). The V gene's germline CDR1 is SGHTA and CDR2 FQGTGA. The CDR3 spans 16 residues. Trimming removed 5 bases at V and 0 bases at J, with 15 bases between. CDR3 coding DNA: TGTGCCAGCAGCCCTCAAGGGGGGGGTAGCACAGATACGCAGTATTTT. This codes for CASSPQGGGSTDTQYF.

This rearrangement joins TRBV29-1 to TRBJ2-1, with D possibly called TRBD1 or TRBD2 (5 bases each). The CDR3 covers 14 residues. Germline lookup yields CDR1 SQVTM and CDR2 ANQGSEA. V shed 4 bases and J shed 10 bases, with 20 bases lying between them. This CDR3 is CSVAIGTAMGEQFF. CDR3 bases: TGCAGCGTTGCGATTGGGACGGCGATGGGGGAGCAGTTCTTC.

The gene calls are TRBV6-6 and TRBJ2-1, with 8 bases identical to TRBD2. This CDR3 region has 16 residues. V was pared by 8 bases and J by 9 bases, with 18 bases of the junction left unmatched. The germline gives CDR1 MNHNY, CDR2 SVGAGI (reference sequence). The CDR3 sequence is CASGGPPGTSISEQFF. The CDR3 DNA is TGTGCCAGCGGGGGGCCCCCCGGGACTAGTATCAGTGAGCAGTTCTTC.

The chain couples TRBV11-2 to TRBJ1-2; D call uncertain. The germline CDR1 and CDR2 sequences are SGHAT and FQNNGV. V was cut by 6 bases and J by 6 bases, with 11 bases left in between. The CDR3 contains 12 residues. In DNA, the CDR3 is TGTGCCAGCAGTTTGTCAGGAGATGGCTACACCTTC. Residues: CASSLSGDGYTF.

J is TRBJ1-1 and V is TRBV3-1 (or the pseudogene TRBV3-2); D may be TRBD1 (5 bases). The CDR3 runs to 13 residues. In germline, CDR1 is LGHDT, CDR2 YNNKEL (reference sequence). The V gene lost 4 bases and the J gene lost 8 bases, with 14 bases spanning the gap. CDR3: CASSPNRQLEAFF. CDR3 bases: TGTGCCAGCAGCCCTAACAGGCAGCTCGAAGCTTTCTTT.

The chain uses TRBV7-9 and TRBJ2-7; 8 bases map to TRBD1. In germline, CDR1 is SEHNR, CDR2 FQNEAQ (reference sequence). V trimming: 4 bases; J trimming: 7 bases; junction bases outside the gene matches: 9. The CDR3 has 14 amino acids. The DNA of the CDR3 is TGTGCCAGCAGCTCCGGACAGGGCTTCTGGGAGCAGTACTTC. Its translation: CASSSGQGFWEQYF.

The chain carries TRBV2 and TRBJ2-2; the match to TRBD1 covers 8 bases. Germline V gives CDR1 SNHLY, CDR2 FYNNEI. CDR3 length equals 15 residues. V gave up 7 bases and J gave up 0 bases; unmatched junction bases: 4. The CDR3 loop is CASKSQGANTGELFF. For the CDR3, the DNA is TGTGCCAGCAAATCACAGGGGGCGAACACCGGGGAGCTGTTTTTT.

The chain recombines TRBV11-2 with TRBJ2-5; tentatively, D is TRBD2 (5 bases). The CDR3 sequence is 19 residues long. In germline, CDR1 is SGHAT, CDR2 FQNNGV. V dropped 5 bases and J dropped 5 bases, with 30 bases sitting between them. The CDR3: CASSPLPGYGFDSRETQYF. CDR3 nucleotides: TGTGCCAGCAGCCCACTACCGGGGTACGGCTTTGATTCACGGGAGACCCAGTACTTC.

CDR3 amino acids: CASSLGGTSVLYF. Written as DNA, the CDR3 is TGTGCCAGCAGCTTAGGAGGGACTAGCGTGCTGTATTTT. This chain uses TRBV11-3 with TRBJ2-3; TRBD2 matches 10 bases. This CDR3 is built from 13 residues. The ends lost 1 base at V and 14 bases at J; junction bases unmatched: 6. Germline V gives CDR1 SGHNT, CDR2 YENEEA.

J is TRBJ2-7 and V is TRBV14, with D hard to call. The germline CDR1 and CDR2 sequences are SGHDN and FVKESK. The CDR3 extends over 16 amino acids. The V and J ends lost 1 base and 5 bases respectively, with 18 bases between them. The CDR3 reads CASSQVGGWPVDEQYF. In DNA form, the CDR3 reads TGTGCCAGCAGCCAAGTGGGTGGGTGGCCAGTCGACGAGCAGTACTTC.

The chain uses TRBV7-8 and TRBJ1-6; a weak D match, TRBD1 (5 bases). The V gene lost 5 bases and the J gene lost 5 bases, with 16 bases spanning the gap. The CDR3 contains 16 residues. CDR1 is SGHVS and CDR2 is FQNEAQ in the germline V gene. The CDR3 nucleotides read TGTGCCAGCAGCCTCAGGACACCCGGGGATAATTCACCCCTCCACTTT. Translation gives CASSLRTPGDNSPLHF.

The CDR3 here is CASSRTGGYEQYF. Here the CDR3 DNA reads TGTGCCAGCTCGAGGACAGGGGGCTACGAGCAGTACTTC. The J gene is TRBJ2-7, the V gene TRBV18; 10 bases are a match to TRBD1. V shed 6 bases, J shed 3 bases, and the junction held 2 bases outside the gene matches. This CDR3 spans 13 amino acids. Germline V gene lookup returns CDR1 KGHSH and CDR2 LQKENI. Filled out from reference TRBV18 and TRBJ2-7, the complete variable domain reads NAGVMQNPRHLVRRRGQEARLRCSPMKGHSHVYWYRQLPEEGLKFMVYLQKENIIDESGMPKERFSAEFPKEGPSILRIQQVVRGDSAAYFCASSRTGGYEQYFGPGTRLTVT.